The present entry profiles one TCR beta chain with its context. The target antigen is unknown. Only in-frame clones appear in the TCRdb table, and some are missing; sequencing was by immunoSEQ multiplex PCR. The sample has 35,000 to 50,000 clones; around 95% are singletons. The sample is drawn from a study of Tregs in tolerant kidney transplant recipients. V dropped 6 bases and J dropped 0 bases, with 14 bases sitting between them. Germline V gene data show CDR1 as MGHRA and CDR2 as YSYEKL. There are 16 residues in the CDR3. Sequenced material: Tregs from blood cultured with allogeneic cells. This TCR came from a human donor in good health. This sequence joins TRBV4-1 and TRBJ2-2; maybe TRBD2 (6 bases). CDR3 protein: CASRRLGTANTGELFF. The CDR3, as DNA: TGCGCCAGCAGACGATTGGGGACTGCGAACACCGGGGAGCTGTTTTTT.